One sample yielded the 32 T cell receptor beta chains listed below, sequenced in a study of shared clonotypes between healthy human individuals. Some clones are missing from TCRdb's copy, which holds only in-frame ones; the method was immunoSEQ multiplex PCR. The data hold 2 million to 3 million clones, with 90% to 95% observed a single time. Sequencing used naive CD4+ T cells from PBMCs. Regarding subset: CD45RA+ positively selected. The origin of the receptors is a man between 18 and 35 years old in good health. Some clones in this sample may be carry-over from other donors' samples.

CDR3 residues: CASNRLDYNEQFF. The CDR3 DNA follows: TGTGCCAGCAATAGACTGGACTACAATGAGCAGTTCTTC. This sequence joins TRBV28 and TRBJ2-1; no definite D call. V was pared by 7 bases and J by 3 bases, with 10 bases between. The CDR3 spans 13 residues. Germline V gene sequence: CDR1 MDHEN, CDR2 SYDVKM.

The chain carries TRBV5-1 and TRBJ2-7, with 10 bases lining up with TRBD1. The J segment lost 5 bases and the V segment lost 4 bases, leaving 6 bases of the junction unmatched. There are 14 residues in the CDR3. Germline V gene sequence: CDR1 SGHRS, CDR2 YFSETQ. The CDR3 nucleotides read TGCGCCAGCAGCGCGGGACAGGGGAACAACGAGCAGTACTTC. It encodes CASSAGQGNNEQYF.

This clone was observed a few times. CDR3 loop: CASSLVSGTEAFF. In DNA form, the CDR3 reads TGTGCCAGCAGCTTGGTGAGCGGGACTGAAGCTTTCTTT. This chain joins TRBV7-8 and TRBJ1-1; D gene unclear. Per germline, CDR1 SGHVS and CDR2 FQNEAQ. This CDR3 spans 13 amino acids. The germline V and J ends were trimmed by 3 bases and 5 bases, with 10 bases remaining between them.

The chain uses TRBV10-3 and TRBJ2-7; 9 bases are a match to TRBD2. The CDR3 totals 18 residues. The V segment lost 3 bases and the J segment 3 bases; nucleotides outside the gene matches: 15. CDR1 and CDR2 from the germline V gene are ENHRY and SYGVKD. The CDR3 DNA reads TGTGCCATCAGTGAAGGTAGCGGGAGCCCCCGAGGATACTACGAGCAGTACTTC. This translates into CAISEGSGSPRGYYEQYF.

The chain carries TRBV6-6 and TRBJ2-7, with 8 bases identical to TRBD2. The length of the CDR3 is 14 residues. CDR1 is MNHNY and CDR2 is SVGAGI in the germline V gene (reference sequence). With 8 bases clipped from V and 1 base from J, the junction kept 7 bases outside the gene matches. The CDR3 here is CASRGGGRSYEQYF. In nucleotides, the CDR3 is TGTGCCAGCCGGGGCGGCGGGAGGTCCTACGAGCAGTACTTC.

CDR3 coding DNA: TGTGCCAGCAGCTCCGTCAATTTGGGCGAGCAGTACTTC. Translated: CASSSVNLGEQYF. This sequence joins TRBV7-8 and TRBJ2-7; D remains ambiguous. Germline CDR1 and CDR2: SGHVS and FQNEAQ. The CDR3 extends over 13 amino acids. Deletions cut 4 bases from V and 6 bases from J, with 13 bases between. Supplemented by reference TRBV7-8 and TRBJ2-7, the full variable domain reads GAGVSQSPRYKVAKRGQDVALRCDPISGHVSLFWYQQALGQGPEFLTYFQNEAQLDKSGLPSDRFFAERPEGSVSTLKIQRTQQEDSAVYLCASSSVNLGEQYFGPGTRLTVT.

The J gene is TRBJ1-5, the V gene TRBV2, with 7 bases lining up with TRBD1. V was pared by 8 bases and J by 5 bases, with 6 bases of the junction left unmatched. The germline V gene has CDR1 SNHLY and CDR2 FYNNEI. This CDR3 region has 13 residues. CDR3 coding DNA: TGTGCCAGCGGAGGGACAGAGGATCAGCCCCAGCATTTT. Amino acid sequence: CASGGTEDQPQHF. The whole variable domain, remainder taken from reference TRBV2 and TRBJ1-5, is EPEVTQTPSHQVTQMGQEVILRCVPISNHLYFYWYRQILGQKVEFLVSFYNNEISEKSEIFDDQFSVERPDGSNFTLKIRSTKLEDSAMYFCASGGTEDQPQHFGDGTRLSIL.

This chain uses TRBV6-1 with TRBJ2-1; D uncertain. Germline values: CDR1 MNHNS, CDR2 SASEGT. CDR3 size: 10 residues. V dropped 3 bases and J dropped 15 bases, with 9 bases sitting between them. CDR3 in amino acids: CASSDARRFF. CDR3 DNA: TGTGCCAGCAGTGACGCTAGACGGTTCTTC.

The rearrangement joins TRBV28 to TRBJ2-1, with D maybe TRBD2 (7 bases). V gave up 7 bases and J gave up 10 bases, with 20 bases separating them. Looked up from germline, CDR1 is MDHEN and CDR2 is SYDVKM. The CDR3 extends over 14 amino acids. CDR3 coding DNA: TGTGCCAGCACCCTGGGGGGGGGCATAAGAGAGCAGTTCTTC. Its translation is CASTLGGGIREQFF.

V is TRBV6-1 and J is TRBJ1-2, with D perhaps TRBD1 (5 bases). CDR1 MNHNS and CDR2 SASEGT come from the germline V gene. Trimming shortened V by 3 bases and J by 4 bases, and 15 bases separated the two germline ends. The CDR3 length is 15 residues. CDR3 residues: CASSEIGRVAYGYTF. The CDR3 nucleotides are TGTGCCAGCAGTGAGATAGGCAGGGTTGCCTATGGCTACACCTTC.

V usage is TRBV19 and J usage is TRBJ1-2; D perhaps matches TRBD1 (6 bases). This CDR3 is 17 amino acids long. V lost 2 bases and J 6 bases, leaving 22 bases between the germline ends. Germline V gene data show CDR1 as LNHDA and CDR2 as SQIVND (reference sequence). Here the CDR3 DNA reads TGTGCCAGTAGTATACCTCAGGGGCGCTATAACACTCATGGCTACACCTTC. It translates to CASSIPQGRYNTHGYTF.

V gene TRBV6-1 combines with J gene TRBJ1-4; D is unclear. V was clipped by 7 bases and J by 5 bases, with 11 bases between them. CDR3 length: 13 residues. Germline CDR1 MNHNS, CDR2 SASEGT. CDR3 amino acids: CASTRSQNEKLFF. The CDR3 region has the DNA TGTGCCAGCACCCGATCCCAAAATGAAAAACTGTTTTTT.

This chain connects TRBV2 to TRBJ1-1; TRBD1 might be the D (5 bases). The CDR3 sequence is 16 residues long. Germline CDR1 and CDR2: SNHLY and FYNNEI. The V and J ends lost 1 base and 9 bases respectively, with 21 bases between them. The CDR3 region has the DNA TGTGCCAGCAGTGAAGAGTCTAGGGTTAACGGGGGGAAAGCTTTCTTT. It specifies CASSEESRVNGGKAFF.

V and J are TRBV25-1 and TRBJ2-3; D is unclear. There are 13 residues in the CDR3. Germline V gives CDR1 MGHDK, CDR2 SYGVNS. The V and J ends lost 6 bases and 0 bases respectively, with 7 bases between them. This CDR3 is CASRGSSTDTQYF. The CDR3 nucleotides are TGTGCCAGCAGGGGTTCTAGCACAGATACGCAGTATTTT.

The CDR3 bases are TGTGCCAGCAGTGAATTGAGGGGAGACACAGATACGCAGTATTTT. Translation gives CASSELRGDTDTQYF. V usage is TRBV25-1 and J usage is TRBJ2-3; either TRBD1 or TRBD2 may fit D (5 bases each). The CDR3 contains 15 residues. Germline CDR1 and CDR2: MGHDK and SYGVNS. V gave up 1 base and J gave up 2 bases, with 10 bases separating them.

The chain joins TRBV20-1 to TRBJ2-1; a weak D match, TRBD2 (6 bases). Per germline, CDR1 DFQATT and CDR2 SNEGSKA (reference sequence). The CDR3 contains 11 residues. The CDR3 here is CSGDRAGEQFF. The CDR3 nucleotides are TGCAGCGGGGACCGAGCGGGTGAGCAGTTCTTC.

The CDR3 loop is CASTRVGQGEKLFF. In DNA form, the CDR3 reads TGTGCCAGCACTCGGGTGGGACAGGGTGAAAAACTGTTTTTT. V gene TRBV6-5 combines with J gene TRBJ1-4; 9 nucleotides agree with TRBD1. The CDR3 spans 14 residues. The V gene's germline CDR1 is MNHEY and CDR2 SVGAGI. V dropped 7 bases and J dropped 7; count of bases not matched to a gene: 7.

The chain joins TRBV19 to TRBJ1-2; D remains ambiguous. Germline V gives CDR1 LNHDA, CDR2 SQIVND (reference sequence). The CDR3 has 15 amino acids. Trimming removed 4 bases at V and 5 bases at J, with 17 bases between. The CDR3 sequence is CASSKLGSLTYGYTF. Here the CDR3 DNA reads TGTGCCAGTAGTAAGCTCGGCAGCCTTACTTATGGCTACACCTTC.

As concerns this clone: Other DNA variants within this sample encode the same CDR3. The chain uses TRBV7-2 and TRBJ2-5, with D unresolved. Germline CDR1 reads SGHTA; CDR2 reads FQGNSA. Trimming stripped 0 bases from V and 3 bases from J, with 2 bases between. The CDR3 sequence is 12 residues long. The CDR3 region has the DNA TGTGCCAGCAGCTTAGCAGAAGAGACCCAGTACTTC. Translation gives CASSLAEETQYF.

The V gene is TRBV28, the J gene TRBJ1-6; D is unclear. CDR3 length: 13 residues. CDR1 MDHEN and CDR2 SYDVKM come from the germline V gene. Trimming pared 4 bases from V and 7 bases from J, leaving 8 bases between. CDR3 sequence: CASSSVRNSPLHF. CDR3 nucleotides: TGTGCCAGCAGTTCAGTAAGGAATTCACCCCTCCACTTT.

The chain couples TRBV5-4 to TRBJ2-2; 8 nucleotides align to TRBD1. Germline values: CDR1 SGHNT, CDR2 YYREEE (reference sequence). J gave up 3 bases and V 9 bases, and 10 bases lay outside the gene matches. The CDR3 consists of 15 residues. The CDR3 is CATLGGQGYTGELFF. In nucleotides, the CDR3 is TGTGCCACCCTAGGTGGACAGGGCTACACCGGGGAGCTGTTTTTT. The full variable domain, with the rest looked up from reference TRBV5-4 and TRBJ2-2, is ETGVTQSPTHLIKTRGQQVTLRCSSQSGHNTVSWYQQALGQGPQFIFQYYREEENGRGNFPPRFSGLQFPNYSSELNVNALELDDSALYLCATLGGQGYTGELFFGEGSRLTVL.

This CDR3 reads CASRGGTEGQPQHF. In DNA form, the CDR3 reads TGTGCCAGTAGGGGTGGGACAGAGGGGCAGCCCCAGCATTTT. The genes are TRBV19 and TRBJ1-5; TRBD1 agrees at 7 bases. The length of the CDR3 is 14 residues. Germline V gene data show CDR1 as LNHDA and CDR2 as SQIVND (reference sequence). V was clipped by 6 bases and J by 7 bases; unmatched bases: 9.

This clone was seen once. The CDR3 is CASSLSAGSSGYTF. For the CDR3, the DNA is TGTGCCAGCAGTTTATCAGCAGGGAGTAGTGGCTACACCTTC. The rearrangement joins TRBV28 to TRBJ1-2; tentatively, D is TRBD1 (5 bases). Per germline, CDR1 MDHEN and CDR2 SYDVKM. The CDR3 is made up of 14 amino acids. Trimming took off 1 base at V and 7 bases at J, with 13 bases between the two ends.

This chain connects TRBV7-2 to TRBJ1-3; the D is unclear. CDR1 is SGHTA and CDR2 is FQGNSA in the germline V gene. The CDR3 is 13 residues long. V was shortened by 5 bases and J by 6 bases, with 11 bases between the two germline ends. Written as DNA, the CDR3 is TGTGCCAGCAGCCCGGACCGTTTAAACACCATATATTTT. Encoded protein: CASSPDRLNTIYF.

This chain connects TRBV15 to TRBJ2-1; 8 bases line up with TRBD2. CDR3 size: 13 residues. V shed 5 bases and J 12 bases; nucleotides not matched to a gene: 9. Germline assignment: CDR1 LNHNV and CDR2 YYDKDF (reference sequence). CDR3 sequence: CATSGLTGGGQFF. In DNA form, the CDR3 reads TGTGCCACCAGCGGACTCACGGGAGGGGGGCAGTTCTTC.

The chain combines TRBV5-1 with TRBJ2-2; the D gene is possibly TRBD2 (6 bases). The CDR3 sequence is 16 residues long. With 0 bases removed from V and 1 base from J, the gap between germline ends came to 10 bases. Germline values: CDR1 SGHRS, CDR2 YFSETQ. Here the CDR3 DNA reads TGCGCCAGCAGCTTGGATACTAGCTGGAACACCGGGGAGCTGTTTTTT. The encoded protein is CASSLDTSWNTGELFF. Supplemented by reference TRBV5-1 and TRBJ2-2, the full variable domain reads KAGVTQTPRYLIKTRGQQVTLSCSPISGHRSVSWYQQTPGQGLQFLFEYFSETQRNKGNFPGRFSGRQFSNSRSEMNVSTLELGDSALYLCASSLDTSWNTGELFFGEGSRLTVL.

This chain joins TRBV6-1 and TRBJ1-2, with D unresolved. CDR3 length: 14 residues. Germline values: CDR1 MNHNS, CDR2 SASEGT. V lost 1 base, J lost 4 bases, and 10 bases lay in between. DNA of the CDR3: TGTGCCAGCAGTGAAGATGCAGAGGGCTATGGCTACACCTTC. This encodes CASSEDAEGYGYTF.

This chain links TRBV9 with TRBJ1-3; D unclear. In germline, CDR1 is SGDLS, CDR2 YYNGEE. Trimming pared 0 bases from V and 1 base from J, leaving 8 bases between. The CDR3 sequence is 15 residues long. Here the CDR3 DNA reads TGTGCCAGCAGCGTAGATTCCGGTTCTGGAAACACCATATATTTT. Its translation: CASSVDSGSGNTIYF.

This chain joins TRBV9 and TRBJ2-1; 8 bases map to TRBD2. The germline V gene has CDR1 SGDLS and CDR2 YYNGEE. With 3 bases clipped from V and 0 bases from J, the junction kept 8 bases outside the gene matches. This CDR3 spans 17 amino acids. CDR3 amino acids: CASSGASGGSSYNEQFF. In DNA form, the CDR3 reads TGTGCCAGCAGCGGGGCGAGCGGGGGAAGCTCCTACAATGAGCAGTTCTTC. Full variable domain (missing parts from reference TRBV9 and TRBJ2-1): DSGVTQTPKHLITATGQRVTLRCSPRSGDLSVYWYQQSLDQGLQFLIQYYNGEERAKGNILERFSAQQFPDLHSELNLSSLELGDSALYFCASSGASGGSSYNEQFFGPGTRLTVL.

The chain employs TRBV12-5 and TRBJ2-4, with TRBD1 matching 10 bases. The CDR3 covers 21 residues. CDR1 and CDR2 from the germline V gene are LGHNT and FRNRAP. After removal of 5 bases from V and 1 base from J, the junction contained 20 bases not matched to a gene. Written as DNA, the CDR3 is TGTGCTAGTGGTACAGGACCCGTAAGGACAGGGGGTAAGCAGGCCAAAAACATTCAGTACTTC. This sequence encodes CASGTGPVRTGGKQAKNIQYF.

The J gene is TRBJ1-4, the V gene TRBV4-2, with TRBD1 identical over 8 bases. The J segment lost 4 bases and the V segment lost 1 base, leaving 8 bases of the junction unmatched. Germline V gene sequence: CDR1 LGHNA, CDR2 YNFKEQ. This CDR3 region has 17 residues. CDR3 bases: TGTGCCAGCAGCCAAGGGTCCAGGGGGCCAGGTAATGAAAAACTGTTTTTT. Translation gives CASSQGSRGPGNEKLFF.

This chain links TRBV6-6 with TRBJ2-1, with 15 bases matching TRBD2. The trim removed 2 bases at V and 6 bases at J, leaving 2 bases unmatched. Per the germline V gene, CDR1 is MNHNY and CDR2 is SVGAGI (reference sequence). The CDR3 length is 16 residues. The CDR3 loop is CASSYRGLAGGNEQFF. DNA for the CDR3: TGTGCCAGCAGTTACAGGGGACTAGCGGGGGGCAATGAGCAGTTCTTC.